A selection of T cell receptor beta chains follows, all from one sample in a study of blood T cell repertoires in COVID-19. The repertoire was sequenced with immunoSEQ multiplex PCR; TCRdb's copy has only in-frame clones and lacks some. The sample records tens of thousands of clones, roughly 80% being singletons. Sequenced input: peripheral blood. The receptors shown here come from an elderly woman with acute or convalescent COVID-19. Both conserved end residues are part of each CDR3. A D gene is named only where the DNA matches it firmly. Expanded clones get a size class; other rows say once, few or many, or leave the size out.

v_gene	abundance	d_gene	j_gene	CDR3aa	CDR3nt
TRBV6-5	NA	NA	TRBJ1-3	CASSIDFSGNTIYF	TGTGCCAGCAGTATCGACTTCTCTGGAAACACCATATATTTT
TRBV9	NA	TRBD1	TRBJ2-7	CASSVGPGQGYEQYF	TGTGCCAGCAGCGTAGGCCCGGGACAGGGTTACGAGCAGTACTTC
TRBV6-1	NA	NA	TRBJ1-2	CASSEGRGGYTF	TGTGCCAGCAGTGAAGGTCGGGGAGGCTACACCTTC
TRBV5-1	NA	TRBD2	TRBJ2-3	CASSLEGGGTDTQYF	TGCGCCAGCAGCTTGGAAGGCGGGGGGACAGATACGCAGTATTTT
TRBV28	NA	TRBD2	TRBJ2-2	CASSPGLENTGELFF	TGTGCCAGCAGTCCAGGACTAGAGAACACCGGGGAGCTGTTTTTT
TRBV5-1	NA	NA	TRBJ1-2	CASSLEFTGQGYTF	TGCGCCAGCAGCTTGGAATTTACAGGGCAGGGCTACACCTTC
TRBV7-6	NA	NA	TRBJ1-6	CASRTDPISSYNSPLHF	TGTGCCAGCAGGACAGACCCAATAAGCTCCTATAATTCACCCCTCCACTTT
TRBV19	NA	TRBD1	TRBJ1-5	CASRTGSMGPQHF	TGTGCCAGCCGGACAGGCAGTATGGGGCCCCAGCATTTT
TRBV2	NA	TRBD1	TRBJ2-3	CASGGTGNRDTQYF	TGTGCCAGCGGGGGGACAGGGAATAGGGATACGCAGTATTTT
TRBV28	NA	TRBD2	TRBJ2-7	CASSRPGGNEQYF	TGTGCCAGCAGCCGACCGGGGGGGAACGAGCAGTACTTC
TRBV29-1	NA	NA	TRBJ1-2	CSVIQPGGYTF	TGCAGCGTAATCCAGCCGGGAGGCTACACCTTC
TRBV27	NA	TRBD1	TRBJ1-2	CASSSGTGWNGYTF	TGTGCCAGCAGTTCCGGGACAGGGTGGAATGGCTACACCTTC
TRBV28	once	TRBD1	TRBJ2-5	CASRPRDRGQETQYF	TGTGCCAGCAGACCCCGGGACAGGGGTCAAGAGACCCAGTACTTC
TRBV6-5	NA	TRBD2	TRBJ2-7	CASSSTSGGAYEQYF	TGTGCCAGCAGTTCCACTAGCGGGGGGGCCTACGAGCAGTACTTC
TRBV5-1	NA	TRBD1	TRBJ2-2	CASSSNGQGNTGELFF	TGCGCCAGCAGCTCAAACGGACAGGGGAACACCGGGGAGCTGTTTTTT
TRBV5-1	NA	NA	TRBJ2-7	CASSLEYQGDEQYF	TGCGCCAGCAGCTTGGAATACCAGGGCGACGAGCAGTACTTC
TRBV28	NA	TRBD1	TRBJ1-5	CASNGGAGGSLGNQPQHF	TGTGCCAGCAATGGGGGGGCAGGGGGCTCCTTAGGTAATCAGCCCCAGCATTTT
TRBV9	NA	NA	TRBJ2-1	CASSVEDRDTHNNEQFF	TGTGCCAGCAGCGTAGAGGACCGGGACACCCATAACAATGAGCAGTTCTTC
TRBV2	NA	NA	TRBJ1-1	CASSEALGGTEAFF	TGTGCCAGCAGTGAAGCGCTGGGGGGCACTGAAGCTTTCTTT
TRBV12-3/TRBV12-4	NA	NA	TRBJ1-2	CASKEDVNYGYTF	TGTGCCAGCAAGGAGGACGTTAACTATGGCTACACCTTC
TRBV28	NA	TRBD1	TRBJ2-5	CASSLAGQGVQETQYF	TGTGCCAGCAGTTTAGCGGGACAGGGGGTTCAAGAGACCCAGTACTTC
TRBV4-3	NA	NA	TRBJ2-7	CASSQIGVGEQYF	TGCGCCAGCAGCCAAATAGGGGTAGGAGAGCAGTACTTC
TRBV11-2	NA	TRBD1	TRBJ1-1	CASSVTGTGGRGTEAFF	TGTGCCAGCAGCGTTACCGGGACAGGGGGTAGAGGCACTGAAGCTTTCTTT
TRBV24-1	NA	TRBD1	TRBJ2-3	CATSDSGQSTDTQYF	TGTGCCACCAGTGATTCGGGACAGAGCACAGATACGCAGTATTTT
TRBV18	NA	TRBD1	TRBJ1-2	CASSPGLDTGVGYTF	TGTGCCAGCTCACCTGGACTCGACACAGGGGTCGGCTACACCTTC
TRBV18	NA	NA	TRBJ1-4	CTSSPPTGREKLFF	TGTACCAGCTCACCACCGACGGGGAGGGAAAAACTGTTTTTT
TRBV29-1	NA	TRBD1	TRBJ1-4	CSVRQGPEKLFF	TGCAGCGTTAGACAGGGACCTGAAAAACTGTTTTTT
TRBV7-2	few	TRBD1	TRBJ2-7	CASSMGQGPPYEQYF	TGTGCCAGCAGCATGGGACAGGGGCCCCCCTACGAGCAGTACTTC
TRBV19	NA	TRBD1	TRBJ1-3	CASSGGQTSGNTIYF	TGTGCCAGTAGTGGGGGACAGACCTCTGGAAACACCATATATTTT
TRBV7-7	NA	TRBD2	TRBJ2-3	CASSPLLAGGDTQYF	TGTGCTAGCAGCCCCCTTTTGGCGGGGGGAGATACGCAGTATTTT
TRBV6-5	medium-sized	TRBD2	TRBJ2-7	CASSMLAGAYEQYF	TGTGCCAGCAGTATGCTAGCGGGCGCCTACGAGCAGTACTTC
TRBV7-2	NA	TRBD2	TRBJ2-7	CASSLRGDYYEQYF	TGTGCCAGCAGCCTTCGGGGGGACTACTACGAGCAGTACTTC
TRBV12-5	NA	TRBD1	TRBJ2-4	CASGFRDGTGSNIQYF	TGTGCTAGTGGTTTCCGCGACGGGACAGGATCGAACATTCAGTACTTC
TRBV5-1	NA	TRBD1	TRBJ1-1	CASSPDRVNTEAFF	TGCGCCAGCAGCCCGGACAGGGTGAACACTGAAGCTTTCTTT
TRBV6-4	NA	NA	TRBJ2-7	CASSDSRAGASYEQYF	TGTGCCAGCAGTGACTCAAGGGCGGGGGCCTCCTACGAGCAGTACTTC
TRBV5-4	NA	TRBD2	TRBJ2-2	CASSGGLAGAIGELFF	TGTGCCAGCAGCGGGGGACTAGCGGGGGCCATAGGGGAGCTGTTTTTT
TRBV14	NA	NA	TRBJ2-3	CASSQVLGVRQYF	TGTGCCAGCAGCCAAGTACTAGGCGTTCGGCAGTATTTT
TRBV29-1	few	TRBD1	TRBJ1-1	CSVAPGQGRAFF	TGCAGCGTTGCCCCGGGACAGGGGAGGGCTTTCTTT
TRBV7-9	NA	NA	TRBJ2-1	CASSLWATTYNEQFF	TGTGCCAGCAGCTTATGGGCGACCACCTACAATGAGCAGTTCTTC
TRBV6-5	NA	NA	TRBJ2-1	CASTGAYNEQFF	TGTGCCAGCACAGGGGCCTACAATGAGCAGTTCTTC